This note documents a single T cell receptor beta chain sequence. The antigen is undetermined. Produced via immunoSEQ multiplex PCR; TCRdb's table is partial and in-frame only. The repertoire consists of roughly 2.1 million clones, with about 92% occurring once and the leading ten covering 1.5% to 2%. Naive CD8 populations comprised CD45RO-negative cells positively selected for CCR7, excluding terminally differentiated effector memory CD45RA+ cells. The CDR3 extends over 16 amino acids. The germline V gene encodes CDR1 SGHTA and CDR2 FQGNSA. J lost 6 bases, V lost 6 bases, and 14 bases had no gene match. The sample is drawn from a study of shared clonotypes between healthy human individuals. General observations from the study: Limited genetic and exposure-history diversity came from having few donors.

The clonotype comes from a man between 18 and 35 years old in good health. Some clones in this sample may be carry-over from other donors' samples. What was sequenced was naive CD8+ T cells from PBMCs. The rearrangement uses TRBV7-2 and TRBJ2-4, with 7 bases identical to TRBD1. CDR3 nucleotides: TGTGCCAGCAGACCAACCCCGACAGGGTTAGGAAACATTCAGTACTTC. This codes for CASRPTPTGLGNIQYF.